This T cell receptor beta chain was captured by sequencing in a study of cytomegalovirus exposure and HLA in healthy donors (dated by TCRdb to between 2016 and 2019). About the investigation overall: In an earlier analysis of 587 of the donors, approximately 300 Gb of sequence data and approximately 120 million unique TCR beta sequences from about 179 million T cells were reported. Approximately 310 gigabases of sequencing data and around 88 million unique TCR sequences made up an early release that covered approximately 620 HLA-typed donors. The genetic ancestry cluster associated with self-reported Caucasian donors included over 80% of the approximately 410 genotyped donors. The study aimed to test whether signatures of past pathogen exposure could be identified by cataloging public T cell receptors. The study profiled the T cell repertoires of some 610 subjects by immunosequencing and related them to cytomegalovirus serostatus. Along with the approximately 700-subject first cohort, a separate validation cohort of roughly 110 different subjects was used. To predict cytomegalovirus infection status, the study combined high-throughput TCR immunosequencing, statistical association of individual TCRs with disease status, and machine learning. In a later analysis, previously published TCR beta repertoires from hundreds of donors were re-analyzed and high-resolution HLA genotyping was added so that TCR occurrence patterns could be studied. The later analysis used no new phenotypic data to find candidate immune exposures, relying instead on TCR beta sequences and their occurrence across donors. In an earlier analysis of roughly 540 of the donors, high-throughput TCR beta sequencing was used to judge whether each TCR beta V gene segment behaved as functional or pseudogenic. Alongside the repertoire data, information on donor age, sex, ethnicity and CMV serostatus was compiled. A later genetic analysis used genome-wide SNP genotypes for about three fifths of the 666 donors, treating that subset as a discovery cohort. All discovery cohort repertoires had been generated using a single sequencing platform. Both class I and class II loci were covered by HLA typing, at four-digit resolution. The number of typed donors differed by locus: about 620-640 for A, B, C, DRB1 and DQB1; approximately 540 for DQA1; 606 for DPA1; and 400 to 480 for DPB1. Five DR-DQ haplotypes were handled as single units for association and clustering because linkage in the cohort was strong. Across approximately 400 genotyped donors of the cohort, an average of roughly 250,000 unique TCR beta nucleotide sequences per donor were sequenced, and around 19% of those sequences were non-productive.

Note on this clone: No cognate antigen has been identified for it. Per-base quality was not reported, and no clone a single base away is much larger than it.

CDR1 and CDR2, per the germline V gene (reference sequence), are GTSNPN and SVGIG. The V end loses 2 bases and the J end loses 5 bases, and a stretch of 16 bases separates them. The CDR3 numbers 15 residues from cysteine through phenylalanine. Just the 45-base CDR3 DNA is kept, in frame starting at base 1. Overall study outcomes, separate from this receptor: The earlier analysis of some 540 of the donors excluded some 15 rarely observed V segments, including chromosome 9 orphons, because counts were too low. A further reported finding was that TCR beta sequences accurately predicted the HLA-A and HLA-B alleles for most subjects in the first cohort. In an earlier analysis of about 540 of the donors, most TCR beta V segments were observed in productive rearrangements about 87% or about 30% of the time, broadly matching IMGT annotations. Correlated functional status among segregating V segments might reflect linkage disequilibrium, but an unknown experimental factor could not be ruled out. In a later analysis, several top co-occurrence clusters were reported to appear linked to parvovirus B19, influenza, CMV and Epstein-Barr virus. Sequencing depth was assumed to be roughly uniform across donors in the presence/absence analyses, though that assumption may not hold. In vitro tests confirmed that a few of the cytomegalovirus-associated TCR beta chains recognize cytomegalovirus antigens. Most CMV-associated TCR beta chains appeared to be HLA-restricted in a later analysis, and the HLA associations seemed to be driven largely by CMV exposure. Specific HLA alleles were associated with 16,951 TCR beta sequences at a false discovery rate of 0.05 in a later analysis. Some IMGT-functional V segments, including TRBV6-2 and TRBV6-3, could not be told apart with the 87-base-pair reads, so those segments were excluded. A later genetic analysis reported fewer N-insertions in productive TCRs among donors in an Asian-associated ancestry cluster than the approximately 670-donor mean. The authors suggested that the approach could potentially be extended to other disease states and immunological phenotypes. Immune exposure information for the cohort was limited to CMV serostatus. When HLA alleles, especially DR and DQ, strongly co-occurred, TCR associations were difficult to assign to individual alleles. In a later analysis, HLA-associated TCR beta chains were found to be more clonally expanded and to have lower generation probabilities than equally common non-associated chains. This cohort had only TCR beta chains sequenced, and the lack of alpha or paired-chain data limited which features could be detected. Because HLA typing was unavailable for some donors at each locus, only the typed subset was used in association tests. In the study, some 160 TCR beta chains were listed as associated with cytomegalovirus. A group of highly shared sequence variants was considered likely to be a technical artifact of the sequencing pipeline. The classifier was reported to diagnose cytomegalovirus status with high specificity and sensitivity in both the original cohort and the validation cohort. V-gene and J-gene trimming of TCR beta chains was associated with a missense DCLRE1C variant in a later genetic analysis, and the association was replicated in an independent cohort. Across donors, most TCR sequences were observed very rarely, whereas some public TCRs were present in many individuals. According to a later analysis, TCR association rates differed among HLA loci, with DRB1 alleles showing the most associated TCRs and HLA-C alleles showing the fewest.

The library was produced with the immunoSEQ multiplex PCR assay. The multiplex PCR relied on a mix of 60 forward primers for TCR Vbeta segments and 13 reverse primers for TCR Jbeta segments. A multiplex PCR assay on genomic DNA amplified the CDR3 region of rearranged TCR beta genes. The Illumina HiSeq System was used to sequence the amplified TCR beta libraries as 87-base-pair reads. The authors processed their data as follows. Across the 600 to 700 repertoires, a later analysis counted roughly 84 million unique TCR beta chains, approximately 12 million of which were shared by at least two donors. A nearest-neighbor algorithm error-corrected the raw reads and collapsed the reads into unique sequences, merging closely related sequences to remove PCR and sequencing errors. Alignment of CDR3 sequences to IMGT reference sequences was used to assign V, D and J gene segments. For a sequence to be retained, a match of at least six nucleotides was required to both a V gene segment and a J gene segment. A rearrangement was called productive if the CDR3 had no stop codons and remained in frame with V and J, and every other rearrangement was called non-productive. CDR3 was defined according to IMGT convention as the region running from the second conserved V-encoded cysteine to the conserved J-encoded phenylalanine. The earlier analysis of about 610 of the donors excluded any sequence lacking an unambiguous match to a single V gene segment. In an earlier analysis of approximately 560 of the donors, a V segment was called functional when productive rearrangements were above 56.7%, and segregating when the standard deviation between donors exceeded 5%. A statistical classification framework was built to diagnose cytomegalovirus status from the catalog of TCR beta chain sequences. In a later analysis, TCR nucleotide sequences were compared against IMGT/GENE-DB human TR gene sequences so that V and J genes could be assigned. Using the TCRdist pipeline, a later analysis assigned CDR3 sequences along with most-parsimonious VDJ recombination scenarios. A later analysis defined each TCR beta chain by its CDR3 amino acid sequence plus V-gene family, and excluded reads lacking a unique V-gene family. A later analysis removed 592 highly shared, low-generation-probability nucleotide sequences to deal with suspected cross-contamination and a sequencing artifact. For each public chain, a later analysis derived a clonal expansion index from normalized ranks of inferred template counts within each repertoire. A later analysis computed generation probabilities with a VDJ recombination model fitted to out-of-frame rearrangements, and checked the results against IGoR. A later analysis scored TCR-TCR, TCR-HLA and TCR-CMV co-occurrence with hypergeometric tests, applying a repertoire-size bias correction to TCR pairs. A later analysis estimated false discovery rates by permuting HLA or CMV assignments 20 times. In a later analysis, co-occurring TCRs were grouped using DBSCAN, and TCRdist sequence similarity was added for clustering within HLA-allele-positive subsets. Repertoires with fewer than 30,000 or more than 120,000 public chains, plus five repertoires with anomalous nucleotide sharing, were excluded from co-occurrence clustering. Held by TCRdb, this immuneACCESS table contains in-frame sequences only and omits some clones. Under half of the omission traces to an unresolved V gene where checked; the cause of the rest is unknown. V and J calls and clone size are those listed in that table; D and trimming were worked out from the DNA. Present in this sample are roughly 100,000 clones, around 85% of which were seen just once. The ten top clones hold about 3.9% of the sample.

The cohort comprised some 680 healthy bone marrow donors. All cohort members were sampled while nominally healthy, although unrecorded immune exposures were likely present. The donor was CMV seronegative and belonged to the group of 350 to 400 seronegative cohort members. A peripheral blood sample was provided by each donor, and peripheral blood mononuclear cells were used for TCR beta sequencing. The Qiagen DNeasy Blood Extraction Kit was used to extract genomic DNA from the blood cell samples. Sequenced material: PBMCs. The clonotype was recovered from a young man in good health and CMV-seronegative. The chain is assembled from TRBV30 and TRBJ2-1; possibly the D gene is TRBD2, per 6 matching bases. CDR3 protein: CAWSTFRGSDNEQFF. The DNA sequence is TGTGCCTGGAGTACCTTCCGGGGGTCGGACAATGAGCAGTTCTTC.